This TCR beta chain came from a study of early T cells in non-severe SARS-CoV-2 infection. General observations from the study: Lookups in VDJdb leaned toward anti-spike CD8 responses and missed private and CD4 specificities.

This clonotype was observed at least ten times. The antigen is unknown. The library protocol tagged individual cDNA molecules with unique molecular identifiers. TCRdb re-derived calls from the 5' RACE reads in MiXCR, one entry per CDR3 protein. Of about 80,000 distinct CDR3 sequences in the sample, 5% were seen once. The V gene lost 6 bases and the J gene lost 8 bases, with 16 bases spanning the gap. This CDR3 is built from 14 residues. Germline CDR1 reads MNHEY; CDR2 reads SMNVEV (reference sequence). This TCR derives from an adult who was a healthcare worker with PCR-confirmed SARS-CoV-2 infection or an uninfected control (not recorded which). The sequencing used whole blood, collected at baseline. The V and J genes are TRBV27 and TRBJ1-4; D remains ambiguous. The CDR3 DNA reads TGTGCCAGCAGGAAAGACGGGTCCTGGGAAAAACTGTTTTTT. Protein sequence: CASRKDGSWEKLFF.